The text below deals with one T cell receptor (beta chain). A much larger clone differs from this one at a single base, so this may be a read error. This likely comes from a read error, as the CDR3 has no conserved phenylalanine or tryptophan at its end. These data are taken from a study of glioma-infiltrating T cells. TCR alpha and beta CDR3 regions were amplified from RNA using iRepertoire nested multiplex PCR. TCRdb ran MiXCR on the multiplex PCR reads and lists one entry per CDR3 protein. The sample contains roughly 350,000 distinct CDR3 sequences, roughly 41% of which appear only once. V lost 0 bases, J lost 4 bases, and 9 bases lay in between. The CDR3 is made up of 13 amino acids. In germline, CDR1 is DFQATT, CDR2 SNEGSKA (reference sequence).

The J gene is TRBJ1-2, the V gene TRBV20-1; D is ambiguous. The sample consisted of glioma tissue, nonneoplastic brain tissue, or PBMCs (not recorded which). The sequence was collected from a human donor with low-grade glioma or glioblastoma, undergoing nonglioma brain surgery, or in good health (not recorded which). The CDR3 DNA reads TGCAGTGCTAGAGATCTTCGGGGCTATGGCTACACCTTA. It translates to CSARDLRGYGYTL.